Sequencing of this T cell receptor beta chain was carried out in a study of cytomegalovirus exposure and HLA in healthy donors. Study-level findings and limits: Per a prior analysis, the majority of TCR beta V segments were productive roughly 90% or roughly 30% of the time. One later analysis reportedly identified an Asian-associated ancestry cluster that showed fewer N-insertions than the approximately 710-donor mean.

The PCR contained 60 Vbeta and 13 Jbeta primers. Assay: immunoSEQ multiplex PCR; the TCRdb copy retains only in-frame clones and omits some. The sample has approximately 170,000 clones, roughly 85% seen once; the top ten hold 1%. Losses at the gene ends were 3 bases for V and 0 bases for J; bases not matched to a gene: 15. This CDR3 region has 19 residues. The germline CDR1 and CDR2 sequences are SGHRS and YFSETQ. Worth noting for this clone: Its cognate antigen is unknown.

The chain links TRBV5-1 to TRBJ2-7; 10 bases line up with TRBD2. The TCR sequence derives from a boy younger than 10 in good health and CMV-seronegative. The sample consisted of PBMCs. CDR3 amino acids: CASSSSLLGLADSSYEQYF. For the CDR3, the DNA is TGCGCCAGCAGCTCTTCTCTTCTCGGACTAGCGGATAGCTCCTACGAGCAGTACTTC. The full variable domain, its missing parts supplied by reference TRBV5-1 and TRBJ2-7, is KAGVTQTPRYLIKTRGQQVTLSCSPISGHRSVSWYQQTPGQGLQFLFEYFSETQRNKGNFPGRFSGRQFSNSRSEMNVSTLELGDSALYLCASSSSLLGLADSSYEQYFGPGTRLTVT.